This T cell receptor (beta chain) was sequenced for a study of naive and memory T cell subsets. Study-level points and caveats: Each distinct alpha or beta sequence counts as one clonotype. Possibly reflecting memory cells re-expressing CD45RA, a few larger clonotypes occurred in naive repertoires, especially CD8.

The trim removed 11 bases at V and 4 bases at J, leaving 7 bases unmatched. Germline V gene lookup returns CDR1 LNHDA and CDR2 SQIVND (reference sequence). The CDR3 consists of 14 residues. Alpha and beta libraries were amplified separately from the second PCR onward. Cells stained for CD3, CD4, CD8, CD45RA, CD27 and viability were sorted into four CD45RA/CD27 subsets. About this clonotype itself: Its specificity is not known.

Two oligonucleotides, mixed equimolar, formed the beta constant-region primer covering TRBC1 and TRBC2. Four rounds of PCR amplified the ligated cDNA using nested alpha and beta constant-region primers plus SP2. TCRdb reanalysed the UMI-ligation and nested PCR reads using MiXCR and keeps one entry per CDR3 protein. The sample holds approximately 80,000 distinct CDR3 sequences, 9% seen once. Sequenced input: naive CD8+ T cells from blood. The chain recombines TRBV19 with TRBJ2-7; 14 positions match TRBD2. The receptor was isolated from a human donor in good health. The CDR3 DNA sequence: TGTGCCGTCGGGACTAGCGGGAGTCAATACGAGCAGTACTTC. It is translated as CAVGTSGSQYEQYF.